This is a list of T cell receptor beta chains from one sample in a study of T cells in localized non-small cell lung cancer. The assay was immunoSEQ multiplex PCR, and TCRdb's table has in-frame clones only and misses some. The table lists approximately 10,000 clones, roughly four fifths of them singletons. Sequences were derived from peripheral blood mononuclear cells, sampled before any cancer treatment. The source is a female donor over 55 with stage II lung adenocarcinoma. Each CDR3 is given with its conserved first and last residue. D genes are given only for firm matches.

j_gene | v_gene | d_gene | CDR3aa
TRBJ1-6 | TRBV2 | NA | CASSANHLKLGYPLHF
TRBJ2-7 | TRBV15 | NA | CATSRDPHMGAYEQYF
TRBJ2-3 | TRBV14 | NA | CASSQANRLNTQYF
TRBJ2-1 | TRBV5-1 | TRBD1 | CASSLGTGPLNEQFF
TRBJ2-4 | TRBV28 | TRBD1 | CASSSSGTGKNIQYF
TRBJ2-6 | TRBV5-8 | NA | CASSSYRDSGANVLTF
TRBJ2-7 | TRBV5-1 | NA | CASSLAPERVVYEQYF
TRBJ1-2 | TRBV6-1 | NA | CASSRPDSGYTF
TRBJ2-6 | TRBV7-2 | NA | CASSPAGANVLTF
TRBJ1-2 | TRBV28 | NA | CASRSPGQSNYGYTF
TRBJ1-1 | TRBV4-3 | NA | CDSSQDAGGGTEAFF
TRBJ2-7 | TRBV27 | TRBD2 | CASSLSGLAGWYEQYF
TRBJ2-7 | TRBV7-2 | NA | CASSLLGTGQDGQYF
TRBJ2-2 | TRBV7-9 | NA | CASSLMGNTGELFF
TRBJ1-2 | TRBV5-6 | NA | CASTWGAGGYTF
TRBJ2-3 | TRBV5-8 | TRBD2 | CASSLGLTSGIPDTQYF
TRBJ2-7 | TRBV7-9 | TRBD1 | CASSARTGDFDEQYF
TRBJ1-5 | TRBV2 | NA | CASKQDVNQPQHF
TRBJ2-7 | TRBV18 | NA | CASSPNPPNGVASYEQYF
TRBJ2-6 | TRBV5-6 | NA | CASSSPGRSGANVLTF
TRBJ1-6 | TRBV5-1 | NA | CASSLITTAEGPPLHF
TRBJ2-1 | TRBV5-1 | TRBD2 | CASSPGLAVYNEQFF
TRBJ2-7 | TRBV7-2 | TRBD2 | CASSLNGGASSYEQYF
TRBJ1-5 | TRBV7-8 | TRBD1 | CARSLGRDRTPHSNQPQHF
TRBJ2-7 | TRBV6-5 | NA | CASRGRPPSWEQYF
TRBJ1-2 | TRBV29-1 | TRBD1 | CSVAGQGTHGYTF
TRBJ1-6 | TRBV27 | TRBD1 | CASRIQGGNGTPLHF
TRBJ1-1 | TRBV6-5 | NA | CASRSQVGPNTEAFF
TRBJ1-3 | TRBV19 | TRBD1 | CASSPIAGDSSGNTIYF
TRBJ1-1 | TRBV4-1 | NA | CASSPRTLGMLNTEAFF
TRBJ1-1 | TRBV4-3 | NA | CASSQEVGTEAFF
TRBJ1-2 | TRBV29-1 | TRBD1 | CSVVSLRGPNYGYTF
TRBJ2-5 | TRBV19 | TRBD2 | CASKGTSGKQETQYF
TRBJ1-2 | TRBV11-2 | NA | CASSLGSTTHYGYTF
TRBJ2-3 | TRBV18 | TRBD1 | CASSPTGQADTQYF
TRBJ2-7 | TRBV11-3 | TRBD1 | CASSSRGQEQYF
TRBJ1-4 | TRBV19 | NA | CASSNKLLNEKLFF
TRBJ1-2 | TRBV30 | NA | CAWSVDRMGGYTF
TRBJ2-1 | TRBV13 | NA | CASSPRGASYNEQFF
TRBJ2-5 | TRBV2 | NA | CASNRQVQETQYF